This T cell receptor beta chain originates from a study of synovial regulatory T cells in juvenile arthritis. Study at large: One patient received methotrexate plus infliximab; one lacked treatment information. Points from the study as a whole: CDR3 overlap with synovial Tregs was higher for iaTregs than other blood Tregs. Inflammation-associated Treg cells in blood had less TCR diversity than the remaining blood Treg cells. Largely private between patients, iaTreg TCR repertoires showed partial overlap with synovial Teff and blood CPL repertoires.

Sequencing used immunoSEQ multiplex PCR; TCRdb keeps in-frame clones, though not all of them. This specimen shows about 9,500 clones; the ten leading clones hold roughly 2%. This CDR3 has 15 amino acids. No DNA has been recorded. CDR1 is SGHKS and CDR2 is YYEKEE in the germline V gene (reference sequence). About this clone: The antigen is undetermined.

The V and J genes are TRBV5-5 and TRBJ1-5. The sequencing input was Treg cells from blood. Subset described: remaining (HLA-DR-negative) circulating blood Treg cells. This receptor was obtained from a donor between 2 and 29 years old with juvenile idiopathic arthritis. The chain's CDR3 is CASSLAGGQNQPQHF. The complete variable domain, with remaining parts taken from reference TRBV5-5 and TRBJ1-5, reads DAGVTQSPTHLIKTRGQQVTLRCSPISGHKSVSWYQQVLGQGPQFIFQYYEKEERGRGNFPDRFSARQFPNYSSELNVNALLLGDSALYLCASSLAGGQNQPQHFGDGTRLSIL.